This TCR beta chain was documented in a study of cytomegalovirus exposure and HLA in healthy donors (dated by TCRdb to the late 2010s). With regard to the full study: An earlier analysis of roughly 500 of the donors reported 250 to 350 Gb of sequence data and 117 million unique TCR beta sequences obtained from around 190 million T cells. An earlier analysis of 587 of the donors applied high-throughput TCR beta sequencing to assess whether each TCR beta V gene segment acted as functional or pseudogenic. The study profiled the T cell repertoires of hundreds of subjects by immunosequencing and related them to cytomegalovirus serostatus. A later genetic analysis took genome-wide SNP genotypes for about 55% of the 666 donors and used that subset as a discovery cohort. To study patterns of TCR occurrence, a later analysis re-analyzed previously published TCR beta repertoires from around 700 donors and added high-resolution HLA genotyping. The number of donors typed differed by locus, with about 629-640 for A, B, C, DRB1 and DQB1, 522 for DQA1, approximately 570 for DPA1, and around 430 for DPB1. Alongside the repertoire data, information on donor age, sex, ethnicity and CMV serostatus was compiled. The study was designed to test whether signatures of past pathogen exposure could be identified by cataloging public T cell receptors. Four or five DR-DQ haplotypes were handled as single units for association and clustering because linkage in the cohort was strong. All discovery cohort repertoires had been generated on a single sequencing platform. Across about 370 genotyped donors of the cohort, an average of approximately 220,000 unique TCR beta nucleotide sequences per donor were sequenced, and 15% to 20% of those sequences were non-productive. Of the approximately 400 genotyped donors, 81% were placed in the genetic ancestry cluster associated with self-reported Caucasian donors. In the later analysis, no new phenotypic data were used to find candidate immune exposures; instead, reliance was placed on TCR beta sequences and their occurrence across donors. To predict cytomegalovirus infection status, the study brought together high-throughput TCR immunosequencing, statistical association of individual TCRs with disease status, and machine learning. HLA typing covered class I and class II loci at four-digit resolution. An early release covering roughly 580 HLA-typed donors comprised roughly 300 gigabases of sequencing data and about 90 million unique TCR sequences. Along with the 666-subject first cohort, a separate validation cohort of around 120 different subjects was used. Points the paper makes about the study in general: Because some donors lacked HLA typing at each locus, the association tests relied only on the typed subset. A further reported finding was that TCR beta sequences accurately predicted the HLA-A and HLA-B alleles for most subjects in the first cohort. A later analysis found that TCR association rates varied across HLA loci, with DRB1 alleles showing the most associated TCRs and HLA-C alleles the fewest. The study gave a list of roughly 150 TCR beta chains associated with cytomegalovirus. The earlier analysis of approximately 560 of the donors excluded seventeen rarely observed V segments, including chromosome 9 orphons, because counts were too low. The authors suggested that the approach could potentially be generalized to other disease states and immunological phenotypes. Linkage disequilibrium might explain the correlated functional status among segregating V segments, but an unknown experimental factor could not be excluded. This cohort had only TCR beta chains sequenced, and the lack of alpha or paired-chain data limited which features could be detected. In a later analysis, 16,951 TCR beta sequences were associated with specific HLA alleles at a false discovery rate of 0.05. Roughly uniform sequencing depth across donors was assumed in presence/absence analyses, although this assumption may not hold. The sequencing pipeline was judged likely to have produced a cluster of highly shared sequence variants as a technical artifact. CMV serostatus was the only immune exposure information available for the cohort. In an earlier analysis of fewer than 750 of the donors, most TCR beta V segments were observed in productive rearrangements about 90% or about 30% of the time, broadly matching IMGT annotations. A later analysis reported that several top co-occurrence clusters appeared linked to parvovirus B19, influenza, CMV and Epstein-Barr virus. Most TCR sequences were observed very rarely across donors, whereas some public TCRs were present in many individuals. V-gene and J-gene trimming of TCR beta chains was associated with a missense DCLRE1C variant in a later genetic analysis, and the association was replicated in an independent cohort. The classifier was reported to diagnose cytomegalovirus status with high specificity and sensitivity in both the original and validation cohorts. Because the 87-base-pair reads could not distinguish some IMGT-functional V segments, including TRBV6-2 and TRBV6-3, those segments were excluded. Compared with the roughly 600-donor mean, donors in an Asian-associated ancestry cluster had fewer N-insertions in productive TCRs, according to a later genetic analysis. Assigning TCR associations to individual alleles was difficult when HLA alleles, especially DR and DQ, strongly co-occurred. In a later analysis, HLA-associated TCR beta chains were found to be more clonally expanded and to have lower generation probabilities than equally common non-associated chains. In vitro tests confirmed that a few of the cytomegalovirus-associated TCR beta chains recognize cytomegalovirus antigens. Most CMV-associated TCR beta chains appeared to be HLA-restricted in a later analysis, and the HLA associations seemed to be driven largely by CMV exposure.

The cohort consisted of some 730 healthy bone marrow donors. Cohort members were all nominally healthy when sampled, although unrecorded immune exposures were likely present. The donor was CMV seropositive and was included in the group of around 300 seropositive cohort members. A peripheral blood sample was provided by each donor, and peripheral blood mononuclear cells were used for TCR beta sequencing. Genomic DNA was extracted from the blood cell samples with the Qiagen DNeasy Blood Extraction Kit. Remarks on this clone: There is no known antigen for this receptor. No much larger clone is present one base from it, and per-base qualities are unavailable.

The protocol used for the library was the immunoSEQ multiplex PCR assay. A mixture of 60 forward primers for TCR Vbeta segments and 13 reverse primers for TCR Jbeta segments was used in the multiplex PCR. The CDR3 region of rearranged TCR beta genes was amplified from genomic DNA by a multiplex PCR assay. On the Illumina HiSeq System, the amplified TCR beta libraries were sequenced as 87-base-pair reads. Under the source paper's analysis protocol: A later analysis tallied some 79 million unique TCR beta chains across the 700 or so repertoires, and about 12 million of those chains were shared by two or more donors. Raw reads were error-corrected and collapsed into unique sequences by a nearest-neighbor algorithm in which closely related sequences were merged to remove PCR and sequencing errors. CDR3 sequences were aligned to IMGT reference sequences to assign V, D and J gene segments. For a sequence to be retained, a match of at least six nucleotides to both a V gene segment and a J gene segment was required. A rearrangement counted as productive if the CDR3 had no stop codons and remained in frame with V and J, and every other rearrangement counted as non-productive. Following IMGT convention, CDR3 was defined as the stretch from the second conserved V-encoded cysteine up to the conserved J-encoded phenylalanine. The earlier analysis of some 550 of the donors excluded any sequence lacking an unambiguous match to a single V gene segment. An earlier analysis of 550 to 650 of the donors classified V segments as functional when productive rearrangements were above 56.7% and as segregating when the standard deviation between donors was above 5%. A statistical classification framework was developed to diagnose cytomegalovirus status using the catalog of TCR beta chain sequences. V and J gene assignment, in a later analysis, came from comparing TCR nucleotide sequences with IMGT/GENE-DB human TR gene sequences. In a later analysis, CDR3 sequences and most-parsimonious VDJ recombination scenarios were assigned using the TCRdist pipeline. A later analysis defined each TCR beta chain by its CDR3 amino acid sequence plus V-gene family, and excluded reads lacking a unique V-gene family. In a later analysis, around 600 highly shared, low-generation-probability nucleotide sequences were removed to address suspected cross-contamination and a sequencing artifact. For each public chain, a later analysis derived a clonal expansion index from normalized ranks of inferred template counts within each repertoire. Generation probabilities in a later analysis came from a VDJ recombination model fitted to out-of-frame rearrangements, and those results were checked against IGoR. In a later analysis, TCR-TCR, TCR-HLA and TCR-CMV co-occurrence was scored with hypergeometric tests, and a repertoire-size bias correction was applied to TCR pairs. False discovery rates were estimated in a later analysis by permuting HLA or CMV assignments 20 times. In a later analysis, co-occurring TCRs were grouped using DBSCAN, with TCRdist sequence similarity added in when clustering inside HLA-allele-positive subsets. Repertoires with fewer than 30,000 or more than 120,000 public chains were left out of co-occurrence clustering, as were roughly five repertoires with anomalous nucleotide sharing. The clones in this table, taken by TCRdb from immuneACCESS, are in-frame only. Not every clone is retained; where verified, under half of the shortfall comes from an unresolved V gene, and the cause of the rest is unknown. V and J calls and clone size are those listed in that table; D and trimming were worked out from the DNA. This sample is represented by fewer than 150,000 clones; 74% of them were singletons. Approximately 6.4% of the sample is taken by the ten largest.

The germline V gene (reference sequence) supplies CDR1 LNHDA and CDR2 SQIVND. V loses 8 bases of germline sequence and J loses 4 bases, and the interval between the two ends is 17 bases. The CDR3 runs 14 amino acids, cysteine and phenylalanine included. Here the CDR3 DNA is all that survives: 42 bases in frame from base 1. The chain uses TRBV19 and TRBJ1-2, with TRBD1 as a weak D call on 5 bases. Sequencing used PBMCs. The clonotype comes from a woman aged 45-59 years in good health and CMV-seropositive. This receptor has the CDR3 CASRSEQAAYGYTF. Read as DNA, the sequence is TGTGCCAGTCGATCAGAACAGGCCGCCTATGGCTACACCTTC.